This T cell receptor (beta chain) was sequenced for a study of shared clonotypes between healthy human individuals. Study results and limitations: What limited the represented genetic and exposure-history diversity was the small number of donors.

Notes on this clone: Its antigen is unidentified.

It was around 320 ng DNA, 25,000 to 35,000 T cell genomes, that went into each replicate PCR of unsorted PBMC. Sequencing used immunoSEQ multiplex PCR; TCRdb keeps in-frame clones, though not all of them. The table has some 500,000 clones, 79% seen once. Germline CDR1 reads LGHNA; CDR2 reads YSLEER. This CDR3 has 16 amino acids. V gave up 1 base and J gave up 1 base, with 11 bases separating them. The TCR originated in a middle-aged woman in good health. Some clones in this sample may be carry-over from other donors' samples. This chain links TRBV4-3 with TRBJ2-1; D unresolved. The sample consisted of PBMCs. The CDR3 loop reads CASSQGRFGSYNEQFF. The CDR3 region has the DNA TGCGCCAGCAGCCAAGGAAGGTTTGGTTCCTACAATGAGCAGTTCTTC.